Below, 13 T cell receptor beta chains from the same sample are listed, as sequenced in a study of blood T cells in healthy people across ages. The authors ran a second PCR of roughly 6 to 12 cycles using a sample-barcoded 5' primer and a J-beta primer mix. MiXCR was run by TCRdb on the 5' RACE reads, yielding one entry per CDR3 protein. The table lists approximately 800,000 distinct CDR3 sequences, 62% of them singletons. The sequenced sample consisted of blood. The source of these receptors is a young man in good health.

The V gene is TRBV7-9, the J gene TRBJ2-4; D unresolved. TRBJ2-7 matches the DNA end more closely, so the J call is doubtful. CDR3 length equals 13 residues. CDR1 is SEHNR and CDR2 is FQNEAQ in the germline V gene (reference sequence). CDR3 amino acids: CASSVLLGGEQYF. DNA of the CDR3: TGTGCCAGCAGCGTACTTTTGGGCGGCGAGCAGTACTTC.

The CDR3, as DNA: TGTGCCAGCAGCTTAGATGGCGAGACAGGGGCGTCCTACGAGCAGTACTTC. This codes for CASSLDGETGASYEQYF. The chain links TRBV11-2 to TRBJ2-7; 8 nucleotides match TRBD1. The CDR3 is made up of 17 amino acids. Germline CDR1 is SGHAT and CDR2 is FQNNGV. The V segment lost 0 bases and the J segment 1 base; nucleotides outside the gene matches: 8.

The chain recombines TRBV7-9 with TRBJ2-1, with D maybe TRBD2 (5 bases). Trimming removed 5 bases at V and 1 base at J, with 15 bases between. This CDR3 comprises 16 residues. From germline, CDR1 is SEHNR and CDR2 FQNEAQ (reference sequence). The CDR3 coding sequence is TGTGCCAGCAGCCCCGAGTCCGGGGAGTCCTACAATGAGCAGTTCTTC. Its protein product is CASSPESGESYNEQFF.

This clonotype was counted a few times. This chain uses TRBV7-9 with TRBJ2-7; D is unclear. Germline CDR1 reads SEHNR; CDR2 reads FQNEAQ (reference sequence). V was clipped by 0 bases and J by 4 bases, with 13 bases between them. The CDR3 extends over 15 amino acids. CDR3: CASSLALGEGYEQYF. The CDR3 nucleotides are TGTGCCAGCAGCTTAGCGCTTGGTGAAGGGTACGAGCAGTACTTC.

DNA for the CDR3: TGTGCCAGCAGCCCCCGCGGAGGGTTGAACACCGGGGAGCTGTTTTTT. Translating gives CASSPRGGLNTGELFF. V usage is TRBV9 and J usage is TRBJ2-2, with a tentative D call TRBD2 (6 bases). CDR1 is SGDLS, CDR2 YYNGEE, per germline. There are 16 residues in the CDR3. V lost 4 bases to trimming and J lost 1 base, with 14 bases between them.

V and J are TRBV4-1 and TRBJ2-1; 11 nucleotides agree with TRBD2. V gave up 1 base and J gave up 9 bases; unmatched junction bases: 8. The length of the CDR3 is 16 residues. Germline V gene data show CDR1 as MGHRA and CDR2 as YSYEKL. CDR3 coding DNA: TGCGCCAGCAGCCAAGGAATTAGCGGGGGGGTGCGTGAGCAGTTCTTC. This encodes CASSQGISGGVREQFF.

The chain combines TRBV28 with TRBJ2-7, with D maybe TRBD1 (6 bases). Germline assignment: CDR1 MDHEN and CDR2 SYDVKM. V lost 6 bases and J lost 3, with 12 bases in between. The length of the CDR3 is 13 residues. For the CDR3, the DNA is TGTGCCAGCAGATACAGGGTTTTCTACGAGCAGTACTTC. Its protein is CASRYRVFYEQYF. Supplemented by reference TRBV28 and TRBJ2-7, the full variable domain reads DVKVTQSSRYLVKRTGEKVFLECVQDMDHENMFWYRQDPGLGLRLIYFSYDVKMKEKGDIPEGYSVSREKKERFSLILESASTNQTSMYLCASRYRVFYEQYFGPGTRLTVT.

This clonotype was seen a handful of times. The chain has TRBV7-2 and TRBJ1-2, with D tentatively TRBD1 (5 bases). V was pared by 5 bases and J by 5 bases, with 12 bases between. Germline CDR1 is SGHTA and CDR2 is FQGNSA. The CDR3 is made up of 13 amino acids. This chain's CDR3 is CASSRGVRYGYTF. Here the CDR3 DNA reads TGTGCCAGCAGCCGAGGGGTTAGGTATGGCTACACCTTC.

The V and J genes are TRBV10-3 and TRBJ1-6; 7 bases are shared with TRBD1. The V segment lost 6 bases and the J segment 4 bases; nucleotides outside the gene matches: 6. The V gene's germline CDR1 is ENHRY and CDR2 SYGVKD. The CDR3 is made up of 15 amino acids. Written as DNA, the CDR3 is TGTGCCATCAGCCCCGGGGGACAGTATAATTCACCCCTCCACTTT. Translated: CAISPGGQYNSPLHF.

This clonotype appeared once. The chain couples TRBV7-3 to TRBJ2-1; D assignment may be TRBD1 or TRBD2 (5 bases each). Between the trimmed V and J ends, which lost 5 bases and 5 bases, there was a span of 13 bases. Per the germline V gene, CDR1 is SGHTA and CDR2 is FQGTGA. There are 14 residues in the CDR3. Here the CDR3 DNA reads TGTGCCAGCAGCACCCTCGGGACCAACAATGAGCAGTTCTTC. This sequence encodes CASSTLGTNNEQFF. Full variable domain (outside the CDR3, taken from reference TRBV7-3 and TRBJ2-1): GAGVSQTPSNKVTEKGKYVELRCDPISGHTALYWYRQSLGQGPEFLIYFQGTGAADDSGLPNDRFFAVRPEGSVSTLKIQRTERGDSAVYLCASSTLGTNNEQFFGPGTRLTVL.

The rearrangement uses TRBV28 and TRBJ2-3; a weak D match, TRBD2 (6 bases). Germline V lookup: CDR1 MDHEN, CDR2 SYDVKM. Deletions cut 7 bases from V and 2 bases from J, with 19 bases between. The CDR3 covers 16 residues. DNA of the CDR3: TGTGCCAGCACCCTCTTGGAGGGGCGAAACACAGATACGCAGTATTTT. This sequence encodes CASTLLEGRNTDTQYF.

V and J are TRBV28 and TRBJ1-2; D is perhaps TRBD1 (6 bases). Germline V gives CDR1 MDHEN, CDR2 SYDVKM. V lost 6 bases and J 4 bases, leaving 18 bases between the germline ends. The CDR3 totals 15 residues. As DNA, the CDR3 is TGTGCCAGCAGGCCGACAGGTACCCCCCCCTATGGCTACACCTTC. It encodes CASRPTGTPPYGYTF.

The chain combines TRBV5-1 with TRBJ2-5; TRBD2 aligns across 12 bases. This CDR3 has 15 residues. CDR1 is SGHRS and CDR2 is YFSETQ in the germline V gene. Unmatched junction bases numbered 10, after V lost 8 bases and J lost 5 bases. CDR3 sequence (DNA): TGCGCCAGTTGTCGCACTAGCGGGGGGCTGGAGACCCAGTACTTC. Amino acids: CASCRTSGGLETQYF.